Listed below are T cell receptor beta chains from one sample, sequenced in a study of cytomegalovirus exposure and HLA in healthy donors. TCRdb's table, derived via immunoSEQ multiplex PCR, lists solely in-frame clones and lacks some. The table includes around 130,000 clones, about two thirds detected once. Sequencing input: PBMCs. The receptors shown here come from a woman aged 55-70 years in good health and CMV-seropositive. CDR3s include the opening cysteine and the closing phenylalanine or tryptophan. Each record gives: D gene, J gene, CDR3 length, V gene, clone size, CDR3 DNA, CDR3 protein. The D gene is left open where the match is weak. Clone size is given for some rows only: seen once, a few or many times, or a class if the clone is expanded.

d_call: TRBD1
j_call: TRBJ2-7
cdr3_length: 12
v_call: TRBV6-5
clone_size: NA
cdr3_nt: TGTGCCAGCAGAACAGGGGACTACGAGCAGTACTTC
cdr3_aa: CASRTGDYEQYF

d_call: NA
j_call: TRBJ1-4
cdr3_length: 16
v_call: TRBV19
clone_size: NA
cdr3_nt: TGTGCCAGTAGTATAGTTTTAGGACAGAGGCCCGAAAAACTGTTTTTT
cdr3_aa: CASSIVLGQRPEKLFF

d_call: NA
j_call: TRBJ2-7
cdr3_length: 15
v_call: TRBV5-1
clone_size: NA
cdr3_nt: TGCGCCAGCAGCAAATGGGCAGGCGTTAACTACGAGCAGTACTTC
cdr3_aa: CASSKWAGVNYEQYF

d_call: TRBD2
j_call: TRBJ2-1
cdr3_length: 13
v_call: TRBV29-1
clone_size: NA
cdr3_nt: TGCAGCGTTGACAAGGGTAGCGGGGGGCCCCAGTTCTTC
cdr3_aa: CSVDKGSGGPQFF

d_call: NA
j_call: TRBJ1-1
cdr3_length: 13
v_call: TRBV2
clone_size: NA
cdr3_nt: TGTGCCAGCAACCCCAAGAGAGCTGATGAAGCTTTCTTT
cdr3_aa: CASNPKRADEAFF

d_call: TRBD1
j_call: TRBJ2-7
cdr3_length: 17
v_call: TRBV5-6
clone_size: few
cdr3_nt: TGTGCCAGCAGCTTCCTTGAGGGGGCGGGTGGACCCTACGAGCAGTACTTC
cdr3_aa: CASSFLEGAGGPYEQYF

d_call: NA
j_call: TRBJ1-1
cdr3_length: 15
v_call: TRBV19
clone_size: NA
cdr3_nt: TGTGCCAGTAGTATCGGTCGAAGCTTGGACACTGAAGCTTTCTTT
cdr3_aa: CASSIGRSLDTEAFF

d_call: NA
j_call: TRBJ1-1
cdr3_length: 15
v_call: TRBV19
clone_size: NA
cdr3_nt: TGTGCCAGTACGGGGTATGGAGGGCAGAACACTGAAGCTTTCTTT
cdr3_aa: CASTGYGGQNTEAFF

d_call: TRBD2
j_call: TRBJ2-3
cdr3_length: 17
v_call: TRBV18
clone_size: NA
cdr3_nt: TGTGCCAGCTCACCATGGGAAAGAGCGGGGGGCACAGATACGCAGTATTTT
cdr3_aa: CASSPWERAGGTDTQYF

d_call: TRBD1
j_call: TRBJ1-6
cdr3_length: 15
v_call: TRBV19
clone_size: NA
cdr3_nt: TGTGCCAGTAGTACGACAGGGCAGGGCAATTCACCCCTCCACTTT
cdr3_aa: CASSTTGQGNSPLHF

d_call: TRBD1
j_call: TRBJ1-2
cdr3_length: 13
v_call: TRBV11-2
clone_size: NA
cdr3_nt: TGTGCCAGCAGAAATACAGGGGCCAATGGCTACACCTTC
cdr3_aa: CASRNTGANGYTF

d_call: TRBD2
j_call: TRBJ2-1
cdr3_length: 15
v_call: TRBV5-6
clone_size: NA
cdr3_nt: TGTGCCAGCAGCTTGGGACTAGCGGGAGGGGATGAGCAGTTCTTC
cdr3_aa: CASSLGLAGGDEQFF

d_call: TRBD1
j_call: TRBJ1-4
cdr3_length: 16
v_call: TRBV5-1
clone_size: few
cdr3_nt: TGCGCCAGCAGCTCGCCAGGACAGGGGCAGGAGGGAAAACTGTTTTTT
cdr3_aa: CASSSPGQGQEGKLFF

d_call: NA
j_call: TRBJ2-3
cdr3_length: 13
v_call: TRBV9
clone_size: few
cdr3_nt: TGTGCCAGCAGCGTAGACGGGACAGATACGCAGTATTTT
cdr3_aa: CASSVDGTDTQYF

d_call: TRBD2
j_call: TRBJ2-5
cdr3_length: 16
v_call: TRBV6-6
clone_size: NA
cdr3_nt: TGTGCCAGCAGTTACGGGTTAGGGACTAGGGAAGAGACCCAGTACTTC
cdr3_aa: CASSYGLGTREETQYF

d_call: TRBD1
j_call: TRBJ2-1
cdr3_length: 15
v_call: TRBV7-7
clone_size: NA
cdr3_nt: TGTGCCAGCAGCTTAGGGACAGGGGTTGGAAATGAGCAGTTCTTC
cdr3_aa: CASSLGTGVGNEQFF

d_call: TRBD1
j_call: TRBJ2-7
cdr3_length: 13
v_call: TRBV29-1
clone_size: NA
cdr3_nt: TGCAGCGCAGGACAGGGTGTTAACTACGAGCAGTACTTC
cdr3_aa: CSAGQGVNYEQYF

d_call: NA
j_call: TRBJ1-3
cdr3_length: 15
v_call: TRBV10-3
clone_size: many
cdr3_nt: TGTGCCATCAGTGGCCCAGGCCTATCCGGAAACACCATATATTTT
cdr3_aa: CAISGPGLSGNTIYF

d_call: TRBD2
j_call: TRBJ2-3
cdr3_length: 16
v_call: TRBV5-4
clone_size: NA
cdr3_nt: TGTGCCAGCAGCTTCAAGCGGGGGACGAGCACAGATACGCAGTATTTT
cdr3_aa: CASSFKRGTSTDTQYF

d_call: NA
j_call: TRBJ2-2
cdr3_length: 14
v_call: TRBV19
clone_size: few
cdr3_nt: TGTGCCAGTAGTTCCGCTCGGGACACCGGGGAGCTGTTTTTT
cdr3_aa: CASSSARDTGELFF

d_call: NA
j_call: TRBJ1-3
cdr3_length: 18
v_call: TRBV18
clone_size: NA
cdr3_nt: TGTGCCAGCTCATCATTCCCGACAGGAGGAGGATCTGGAAACACCATATATTTT
cdr3_aa: CASSSFPTGGGSGNTIYF

d_call: NA
j_call: TRBJ1-3
cdr3_length: 15
v_call: TRBV5-1
clone_size: once
cdr3_nt: TGCGCCAGCAGTCCGGGCCTGGGAGGCGGAAACACCATATATTTT
cdr3_aa: CASSPGLGGGNTIYF

d_call: TRBD1
j_call: TRBJ1-2
cdr3_length: 14
v_call: TRBV7-3
clone_size: NA
cdr3_nt: TGTGCCAGCAGCCCAGGGGGCAGAGACTATGGCTACACCTTC
cdr3_aa: CASSPGGRDYGYTF

d_call: NA
j_call: TRBJ1-2
cdr3_length: 17
v_call: TRBV7-8
clone_size: NA
cdr3_nt: TGTGCCAGCAGCTTTAGGGTCGGCAGGGCGGATAACTATGGCTACACCTTC
cdr3_aa: CASSFRVGRADNYGYTF

d_call: TRBD1
j_call: TRBJ1-4
cdr3_length: 14
v_call: TRBV7-7
clone_size: NA
cdr3_nt: TGTGCCAGCAGCACGGGACAGGGGGGTGAAAAACTGTTTTTT
cdr3_aa: CASSTGQGGEKLFF

d_call: NA
j_call: TRBJ1-1
cdr3_length: 16
v_call: TRBV4-1
clone_size: NA
cdr3_nt: TGCGCCAGCAGCCCCAAGACAGGCTCTATGAACACTGAAGCTTTCTTT
cdr3_aa: CASSPKTGSMNTEAFF

d_call: NA
j_call: TRBJ1-3
cdr3_length: 14
v_call: TRBV19
clone_size: NA
cdr3_nt: TGTGCCAGTAGCGCCGGGGACTCTGGAAACACCATATATTTT
cdr3_aa: CASSAGDSGNTIYF

d_call: TRBD1
j_call: TRBJ1-1
cdr3_length: 17
v_call: TRBV5-4
clone_size: NA
cdr3_nt: TGTGCCAGCAGAGTTGGACAGGGGCTAATGATGAACACTGAAGCTTTCTTT
cdr3_aa: CASRVGQGLMMNTEAFF

d_call: TRBD1
j_call: TRBJ1-2
cdr3_length: 14
v_call: TRBV5-8
clone_size: NA
cdr3_nt: TGTGCCAGCAGCTCCGGACAGGGGAACTATGGCTACACCTTC
cdr3_aa: CASSSGQGNYGYTF

d_call: TRBD1
j_call: TRBJ2-7
cdr3_length: 15
v_call: TRBV6-1
clone_size: few
cdr3_nt: TGTGCCAGCATCCAGGGGACAGGGGGCCCCTACGAGCAGTACTTC
cdr3_aa: CASIQGTGGPYEQYF

d_call: NA
j_call: TRBJ1-1
cdr3_length: 14
v_call: TRBV7-9
clone_size: NA
cdr3_nt: TGTGCCAGCACGACCGAACAGGGGAACACTGAAGCTTTCTTT
cdr3_aa: CASTTEQGNTEAFF

d_call: NA
j_call: TRBJ1-1
cdr3_length: 14
v_call: TRBV11-3
clone_size: NA
cdr3_nt: TGTGCCAGCAGCTTAAGGGGAGGGGACACTGAAGCTTTCTTT
cdr3_aa: CASSLRGGDTEAFF

d_call: TRBD1
j_call: TRBJ1-2
cdr3_length: 18
v_call: TRBV4-2
clone_size: NA
cdr3_nt: TGTGCCAGCAGCCAAGACCAGCGAGGGGGCAGGGAGAACTATGGCTACACCTTC
cdr3_aa: CASSQDQRGGRENYGYTF

d_call: NA
j_call: TRBJ1-2
cdr3_length: 15
v_call: TRBV27
clone_size: NA
cdr3_nt: TGTGCCAGCACCTCCTGGACAGCGCCTAACTATGGCTACACCTTC
cdr3_aa: CASTSWTAPNYGYTF

d_call: TRBD1
j_call: TRBJ2-7
cdr3_length: 14
v_call: TRBV5-4
clone_size: NA
cdr3_nt: TGTGCCAGCAGCTTGAGCGGGACAGGGTACGAGCAGTACTTC
cdr3_aa: CASSLSGTGYEQYF

d_call: TRBD1
j_call: TRBJ2-7
cdr3_length: 16
v_call: TRBV2
clone_size: NA
cdr3_nt: TGTGCCAGCAGTGAATCCGTGGGGACAGGTAACTACGAGCAGTACTTC
cdr3_aa: CASSESVGTGNYEQYF

d_call: TRBD1
j_call: TRBJ1-2
cdr3_length: 15
v_call: TRBV9
clone_size: NA
cdr3_nt: TGTGCCAGCAGCCCAGGACAGGGAAGGGGCTATGGCTACACCTTC
cdr3_aa: CASSPGQGRGYGYTF

d_call: NA
j_call: TRBJ1-3
cdr3_length: 15
v_call: TRBV18
clone_size: NA
cdr3_nt: TGTGCCACCTCACTTGGAGGGGTTTCCGGAAACACCATATATTTT
cdr3_aa: CATSLGGVSGNTIYF

d_call: NA
j_call: TRBJ1-1
cdr3_length: 11
v_call: TRBV19
clone_size: NA
cdr3_nt: TGTGCCAGTACCATGAACACTGAAGCTTTCTTT
cdr3_aa: CASTMNTEAFF

d_call: NA
j_call: TRBJ1-6
cdr3_length: 16
v_call: TRBV2
clone_size: NA
cdr3_nt: TGTGCCAGCAGTGAAGCGCGGGGCTATCCTGGGTCACCCCTCCACTTT
cdr3_aa: CASSEARGYPGSPLHF

d_call: NA
j_call: TRBJ2-5
cdr3_length: 17
v_call: TRBV11-2
clone_size: once
cdr3_nt: TGTGCCAGCAGCTTAGGCGGGGGCACCGGATGGGGAGAGACCCAGTACTTC
cdr3_aa: CASSLGGGTGWGETQYF

d_call: NA
j_call: TRBJ1-6
cdr3_length: 15
v_call: TRBV18
clone_size: NA
cdr3_nt: TGTGCCAGCTCACCAACTGGAGGAAGAAATTCACCCCTCCACTTT
cdr3_aa: CASSPTGGRNSPLHF

d_call: TRBD2
j_call: TRBJ2-7
cdr3_length: 14
v_call: TRBV2
clone_size: NA
cdr3_nt: TGTGCCAGCAGCGGGACTAGCGGGGGATACGAGCAGTACTTC
cdr3_aa: CASSGTSGGYEQYF

d_call: NA
j_call: TRBJ2-2
cdr3_length: 15
v_call: TRBV29-1
clone_size: few
cdr3_nt: TGCAGCGTTAATACACCGGCGGGCGGCACCGGGGAGCTGTTTTTT
cdr3_aa: CSVNTPAGGTGELFF

d_call: NA
j_call: TRBJ1-1
cdr3_length: 13
v_call: TRBV13
clone_size: few
cdr3_nt: TGTGCCAGCAGCCTCCGGGTCAGCACTGAAGCTTTCTTT
cdr3_aa: CASSLRVSTEAFF

d_call: TRBD1
j_call: TRBJ1-6
cdr3_length: 14
v_call: TRBV11-2
clone_size: NA
cdr3_nt: TGTGCCAGCAGACAGACAGGGCGGAATTCACCCCTCCACTTT
cdr3_aa: CASRQTGRNSPLHF

d_call: TRBD1
j_call: TRBJ2-7
cdr3_length: 14
v_call: TRBV5-6
clone_size: few
cdr3_nt: TGTGCCAGCAGCTTAACACAGGGGGCCTACGAGCAGTACTTC
cdr3_aa: CASSLTQGAYEQYF

d_call: NA
j_call: TRBJ1-4
cdr3_length: 15
v_call: TRBV2
clone_size: NA
cdr3_nt: TGTGCCAGCAGTGAGGACACATCAACTAATGAAAAACTGTTTTTT
cdr3_aa: CASSEDTSTNEKLFF

d_call: NA
j_call: TRBJ2-7
cdr3_length: 14
v_call: TRBV2
clone_size: NA
cdr3_nt: TGTGCCAGCAGGGATGCGACAGGGAGGTACGAGCAGTACTTC
cdr3_aa: CASRDATGRYEQYF

d_call: NA
j_call: TRBJ1-2
cdr3_length: 14
v_call: TRBV9
clone_size: NA
cdr3_nt: TGTGCCAGCAGCGTAGGGCAGGGAAACTATGGCTACACCTTC
cdr3_aa: CASSVGQGNYGYTF